This T cell receptor beta chain was sequenced for a study of beta chain features in type 1 diabetes. Note on this clone: Its specificity is not known.

General study findings and limits: In all four CD4+ subsets, TCRB CDR3 length was significantly, moderately reduced in type 1 diabetes. The naive, central memory and Treg TCRB repertoires showed an apparent similarity that was greater among patients than among healthy donors.

CDR1 is LNHDA, CDR2 SQIVND, per germline (reference sequence). With 4 bases clipped from V and 3 bases from J, the junction kept 11 bases outside the gene matches. CDR3 length: 16 amino acids. One heparinised draw, averaging roughly 100 mL, was taken per donor. Of the isolated RNA, all was reverse transcribed, and so the sequenced material was expressed TCRB transcripts. Produced via immunoSEQ multiplex PCR; TCRdb's table is partial and in-frame only. The top ten hold 0.028% of the sample, which has 200,000 to 300,000 clones, roughly 20% seen once. The sample was naive CD4+ T cells from blood. The chain has TRBV19 and TRBJ1-1; TRBD1 matches at 7 bases. This sequence was found in a woman aged 40 to 55 with type 1 diabetes. CDR3: CASSTRGGSRDTEAFF. CDR3 nucleotide sequence: TGTGCCAGTAGTACCAGAGGGGGCTCTAGGGACACTGAAGCTTTCTTT.